This T cell receptor beta chain stems from a study of blood T cell repertoires in COVID-19. Turning to the study itself: Sites in the United States, Italy and Spain provided acute and convalescent COVID-19 samples.

Clones were sequenced by immunoSEQ multiplex PCR, and TCRdb holds only the in-frame ones, with some missing. The top ten hold about 2.8% of the sample, which has about 13,000 clones, more than 70% seen once. The V gene end was trimmed by 9 bases and the J gene end by 3 bases; junction bases not matched to a gene: 6. CDR1 and CDR2 from the germline V gene are SNHLY and FYNNEI. The CDR3 has 14 amino acids. V gene TRBV2 combines with J gene TRBJ1-4; 8 bases fit TRBD1. The sequencing input was peripheral blood. The clonotype comes from a human donor in a cohort sampled during active COVID-19. CDR3 nucleotides: TGTGCCAGATCTGGACAGGGTCCTAATGAAAAACTGTTTTTT. It is translated as CARSGQGPNEKLFF.